The source of this T cell receptor (beta chain) is a study of blood T cells in healthy people across ages. Study findings and constraints: Bulk PBMC profiling left naive and antigen-experienced comparisons inconclusive.

Together with a sample-barcoded 5' primer, a J-beta primer mix was included in a second PCR lasting about 6 to 11 cycles. In TCRdb, the 5' RACE reads were re-called with MiXCR into one record per CDR3 protein. The sample yields roughly 700,000 distinct CDR3 sequences, approximately 29% seen once. This clonotype was recorded a few times. Antigen specificity is unknown. CDR3 size: 14 residues. In germline, CDR1 is SGHRS, CDR2 YFSETQ. V was pared by 3 bases and J by 3 bases, with 6 bases of the junction left unmatched. The sample taken for sequencing was blood. This receptor was identified in a woman over 75 in good health. The chain is built from TRBV5-1 and TRBJ2-7, with TRBD1 matching over 7 bases. In nucleotides, the CDR3 is TGCGCCAGCAGCTGGGTGGGACAGAACTACGAGCAGTACTTC. It codes for CASSWVGQNYEQYF.